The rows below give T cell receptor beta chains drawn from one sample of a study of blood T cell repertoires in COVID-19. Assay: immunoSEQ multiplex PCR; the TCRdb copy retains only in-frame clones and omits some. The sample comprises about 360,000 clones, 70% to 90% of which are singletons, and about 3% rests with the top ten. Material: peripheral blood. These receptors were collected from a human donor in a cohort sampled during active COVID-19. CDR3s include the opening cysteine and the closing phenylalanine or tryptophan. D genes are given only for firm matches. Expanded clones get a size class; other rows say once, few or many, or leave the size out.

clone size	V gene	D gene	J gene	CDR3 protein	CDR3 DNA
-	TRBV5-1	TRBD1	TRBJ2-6	CASSLVPLRDRVSGANVLTF	TGCGCCAGCAGCTTGGTCCCTCTTCGGGACAGAGTCTCTGGGGCCAACGTCCTGACTTTC
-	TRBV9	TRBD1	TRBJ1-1	CASSTGQGANTEAFF	TGTGCCAGCAGCACTGGACAGGGGGCGAACACTGAAGCTTTCTTT
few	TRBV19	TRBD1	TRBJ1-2	CASSKTGTDVVGYTF	TGTGCCAGTAGTAAAACCGGGACAGACGTTGTCGGCTACACCTTC
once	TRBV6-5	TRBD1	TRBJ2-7	CASSWTGEEEQYF	TGTGCCAGCAGCTGGACAGGGGAAGAAGAGCAGTACTTC
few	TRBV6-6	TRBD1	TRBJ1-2	CASSRKPGQGSYGYTF	TGTGCCAGCAGTCGAAAACCGGGACAGGGGAGTTATGGCTACACCTTC
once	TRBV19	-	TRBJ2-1	CASSVLRNEQFF	TGTGCCAGTAGTGTACTCCGCAATGAGCAGTTCTTC
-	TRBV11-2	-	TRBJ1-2	CASSLVRDSYGYTF	TGTGCCAGCAGCTTAGTACGAGACAGCTATGGCTACACCTTC
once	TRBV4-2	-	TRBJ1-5	CASTKGRDSNQPQHF	TGTGCCAGCACTAAAGGCAGGGATAGCAATCAGCCCCAGCATTTT
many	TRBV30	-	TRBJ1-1	CAWREGGGRKAFF	TGTGCCTGGAGAGAGGGGGGGGGTAGAAAAGCTTTCTTT
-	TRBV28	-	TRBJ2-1	CASSLRLGPGSNEQFF	TGTGCCAGCAGTTTACGTCTGGGTCCAGGAAGCAATGAGCAGTTCTTC
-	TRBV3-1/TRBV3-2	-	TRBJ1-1	CASSLTSKADTEAFF	TGTGCCAGCAGCCTAACATCCAAGGCGGACACTGAAGCTTTCTTT
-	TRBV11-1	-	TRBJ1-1	CASSLGLTEAFF	TGTGCCAGCAGCTTAGGTCTCACTGAAGCTTTCTTT
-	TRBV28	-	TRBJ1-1	CATVEGRVTEAFF	TGTGCCACCGTTGAGGGGAGGGTCACTGAAGCTTTCTTT
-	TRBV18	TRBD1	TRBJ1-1	CASSRFTQTGALTPTEAFF	TGTGCCAGCTCTCGTTTTACACAGACAGGGGCCTTAACCCCTACTGAAGCTTTCTTT
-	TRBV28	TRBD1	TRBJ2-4	CASSTFRDSLKNIQYF	TGTGCCAGCAGTACCTTCCGGGACAGCCTAAAAAACATTCAGTACTTC
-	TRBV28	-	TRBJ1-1	CASSLLGGLGTEAFF	TGTGCCAGCAGTTTACTCGGGGGGCTTGGGACTGAAGCTTTCTTT
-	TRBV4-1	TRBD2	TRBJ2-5	CASSQDFKRGTSGRRRETQYF	TGCGCCAGCAGCCAAGATTTTAAGAGGGGGACTAGCGGGAGACGGAGGGAGACCCAGTACTTC
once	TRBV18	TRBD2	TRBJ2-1	CASSPMASGSYYNEQFF	TGTGCCAGCTCACCAATGGCTAGCGGGAGTTATTACAATGAGCAGTTCTTC
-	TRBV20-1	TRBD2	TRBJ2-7	CSASLAGFYEQYF	TGCAGTGCTAGTCTAGCGGGGTTCTACGAGCAGTACTTC
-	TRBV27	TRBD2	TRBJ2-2	CASMTSGTNTGELFF	TGTGCCAGTATGACTAGCGGGACGAACACCGGGGAGCTGTTTTTT
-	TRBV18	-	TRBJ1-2	CASSPSRGYGYTF	TGTGCCAGCTCACCCTCCCGGGGCTATGGCTACACCTTC
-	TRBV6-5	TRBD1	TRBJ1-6	CASMGTGVYNSPLHF	TGTGCCAGCATGGGGACAGGGGTCTATAATTCACCCCTCCACTTT
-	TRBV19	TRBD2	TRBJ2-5	CASSIDRAGGFVTQYF	TGTGCCAGTAGTATTGATAGGGCGGGAGGTTTTGTGACCCAGTACTTC
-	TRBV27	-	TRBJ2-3	CASSSEGGTDTQYF	TGTGCCAGCTCCTCAGAGGGGGGCACAGATACGCAGTATTTT
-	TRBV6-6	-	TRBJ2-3	CASISREPPDTQYF	TGTGCCAGCATTAGCCGGGAGCCCCCCGATACGCAGTATTTT
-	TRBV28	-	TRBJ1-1	CASSSFYTEAFF	TGTGCCAGCAGTTCTTTCTACACTGAAGCTTTCTTT
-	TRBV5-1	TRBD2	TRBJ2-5	CASSFVLAGGLKETQYF	TGCGCCAGCAGCTTTGTCCTGGCGGGAGGCCTCAAAGAGACCCAGTACTTC
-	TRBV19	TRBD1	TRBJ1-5	CASSIEQGGQPQHF	TGTGCCAGTAGTATCGAACAGGGGGGACAGCCCCAGCATTTT
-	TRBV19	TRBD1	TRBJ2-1	CASSIEDRGYNEQFF	TGTGCCAGTAGTATAGAGGACAGGGGTTACAATGAGCAGTTCTTC
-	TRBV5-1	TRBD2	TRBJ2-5	CASSLNSGRETQYF	TGCGCCAGCAGCTTAAATAGCGGGAGAGAGACCCAGTACTTC
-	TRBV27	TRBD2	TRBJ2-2	CASSPGGRIYTGELFF	TGTGCCAGCAGCCCCGGCGGGAGGATTTACACCGGGGAGCTGTTTTTT
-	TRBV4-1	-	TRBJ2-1	CASSQLIAENYNEQFF	TGCGCCAGCAGCCAATTAATAGCGGAAAACTACAATGAGCAGTTCTTC
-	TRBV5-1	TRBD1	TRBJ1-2	CASSPTGSENYGYTF	TGCGCCAGCAGCCCGACAGGGTCTGAAAACTATGGCTACACCTTC
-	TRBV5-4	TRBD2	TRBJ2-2	CASSSLAGGPGTGELFF	TGTGCCAGCAGCTCACTAGCGGGGGGGCCGGGTACCGGGGAGCTGTTTTTT
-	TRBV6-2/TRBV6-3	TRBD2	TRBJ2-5	CASSPLRGTRGETQYF	TGTGCCAGCAGTCCCTTACGGGGGACTAGAGGAGAGACCCAGTACTTC
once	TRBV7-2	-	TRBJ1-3	CATSIGNSGNTIYF	TGTGCCACCTCTATCGGGAACTCTGGAAACACCATATATTTT
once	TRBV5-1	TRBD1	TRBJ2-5	CASIRATGSKETQYF	TGCGCCAGCATCCGGGCGACAGGGAGTAAAGAGACCCAGTACTTC
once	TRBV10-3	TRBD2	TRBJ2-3	CAISYLEASGGRYTQYF	TGTGCCATCAGTTATCTGGAGGCGAGCGGGGGGAGGTATACGCAGTATTTT
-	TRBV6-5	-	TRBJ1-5	CASSSRSGFDQPQHF	TGTGCCAGCAGTTCCCGGTCGGGATTCGATCAGCCCCAGCATTTT
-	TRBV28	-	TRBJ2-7	CASKRVPGHQIHRSYEQYF	TGTGCCAGCAAGAGAGTTCCGGGACACCAAATACATAGATCCTACGAGCAGTACTTC
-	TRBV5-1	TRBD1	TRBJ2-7	CASSLRGQGYYEQYF	TGCGCCAGCAGCTTGAGGGGGCAGGGTTACTACGAGCAGTACTTC
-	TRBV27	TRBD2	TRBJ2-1	CASSLIGGGSYNEQFF	TGTGCCAGCAGTTTAATCGGGGGGGGCTCCTACAATGAGCAGTTCTTC
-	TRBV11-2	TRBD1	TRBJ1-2	CASSLGNLQGNHVRSYTF	TGTGCCAGCAGCTTAGGCAACTTACAGGGGAACCATGTTAGGAGCTACACCTTC
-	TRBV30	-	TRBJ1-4	CACSLGQKLFF	TGTGCCTGTTCCCTCGGACAGAAACTGTTTTTT
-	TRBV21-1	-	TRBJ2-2	CASSKERVQRVKPPNTGELFF	TGTGCCAGCAGCAAAGAACGGGTCCAGCGGGTAAAACCGCCGAACACCGGGGAGCTGTTTTTT
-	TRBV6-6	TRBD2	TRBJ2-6	CASSPGTKYSGANVLTF	TGTGCCAGCAGTCCCGGGACTAAGTACTCTGGGGCCAACGTCCTGACTTTC